This is a list of T cell receptor beta chains from one sample in a study of cytomegalovirus exposure and HLA in healthy donors. TCRdb keeps only in-frame clones here, not all; method: immunoSEQ multiplex PCR. The table has approximately 160,000 clones, 80% seen once. The specimen was PBMCs. These receptors all come from a man in his late teens or twenties in good health and CMV-seropositive. Both conserved end residues are part of each CDR3. Each record gives: CDR3 protein, CDR3 DNA, D gene, V gene, J gene, clone size. A D gene is named only where the DNA matches it firmly. Clone size appears in some rows only: once, few, many, or a class for an expanded clone.

CDR3 protein: CASSSEEFRTDSNYTF
CDR3 DNA: TGCGCCAGCAGCTCTGAAGAATTCCGGACGGACTCGAACTACACCTTC
D gene: .
V gene: TRBV5-1
J gene: TRBJ1-2
clone size: few

CDR3 protein: CASSFSGTSSYEQYF
CDR3 DNA: TGTGCCAGCAGCTTTAGCGGAACAAGCTCCTACGAGCAGTACTTC
D gene: .
V gene: TRBV7-2
J gene: TRBJ2-7
clone size: .

CDR3 protein: CAISNGPYNEQFF
CDR3 DNA: TGTGCCATCAGTAATGGGCCCTACAATGAGCAGTTCTTC
D gene: .
V gene: TRBV10-3
J gene: TRBJ2-1
clone size: .

CDR3 protein: CASKLGGTKNIQYF
CDR3 DNA: TGTGCCAGTAAACTCGGCGGAACCAAAAACATTCAGTACTTC
D gene: .
V gene: TRBV19
J gene: TRBJ2-4
clone size: .

CDR3 protein: CASSQDPDRGYEQYF
CDR3 DNA: TGCGCCAGCAGCCAAGATCCGGACAGGGGTTACGAGCAGTACTTC
D gene: TRBD1
V gene: TRBV4-3
J gene: TRBJ2-7
clone size: .

CDR3 protein: CASSLHLAGGGSPLHF
CDR3 DNA: TGCGCCAGCAGCTTGCACCTCGCAGGGGGCGGCTCACCCCTCCACTTT
D gene: TRBD1
V gene: TRBV5-1
J gene: TRBJ1-6
clone size: .

CDR3 protein: CASTLALRDTQYF
CDR3 DNA: TGTGCCAGCACCCTCGCATTGAGGGATACGCAGTATTTT
D gene: .
V gene: TRBV2
J gene: TRBJ2-3
clone size: .

CDR3 protein: CASSQDLVAVSSGNTIYF
CDR3 DNA: TGCGCCAGCAGCCAAGATCTAGTGGCAGTTAGCTCTGGAAACACCATATATTTT
D gene: .
V gene: TRBV4-3
J gene: TRBJ1-3
clone size: .

CDR3 protein: CAWSHGLNGKTEQFF
CDR3 DNA: TGTGCCTGGAGTCATGGACTAAACGGCAAAACTGAGCAGTTCTTC
D gene: .
V gene: TRBV30
J gene: TRBJ2-1
clone size: .

CDR3 protein: CASSLAFRVAMNTEAFF
CDR3 DNA: TGTGCCAGCAGCTTAGCATTCAGGGTCGCCATGAACACTGAAGCTTTCTTT
D gene: .
V gene: TRBV7-8
J gene: TRBJ1-1
clone size: .

CDR3 protein: CASSIQLAGRPEQFF
CDR3 DNA: TGTGCCAGTAGTATCCAACTAGCGGGGCGCCCGGAGCAGTTCTTC
D gene: TRBD2
V gene: TRBV19
J gene: TRBJ2-1
clone size: .

CDR3 protein: CAWSAPRNRVYNEQFF
CDR3 DNA: TGTGCCTGGAGTGCGCCCCGGAACAGGGTCTACAATGAGCAGTTCTTC
D gene: .
V gene: TRBV30
J gene: TRBJ2-1
clone size: .

CDR3 protein: CATSRSPGLAGGNQETQYF
CDR3 DNA: TGTGCCACCAGCAGATCACCGGGACTAGCGGGAGGGAACCAAGAGACCCAGTACTTC
D gene: TRBD2
V gene: TRBV15
J gene: TRBJ2-5
clone size: .

CDR3 protein: CASSLDLAGRTGELFF
CDR3 DNA: TGCGCCAGCAGCTTGGACCTAGCGGGTAGGACCGGGGAGCTGTTTTTT
D gene: TRBD2
V gene: TRBV5-1
J gene: TRBJ2-2
clone size: .

CDR3 protein: CASSLSPLAGVLYNEQFF
CDR3 DNA: TGTGCCAGCAGCTTGTCCCCCCTAGCGGGAGTGCTCTACAATGAGCAGTTCTTC
D gene: TRBD2
V gene: TRBV5-5
J gene: TRBJ2-1
clone size: .

CDR3 protein: CASSLNRRTYEQYF
CDR3 DNA: TGTGCCAGCAGTCTCAACAGGAGAACCTACGAGCAGTACTTC
D gene: .
V gene: TRBV6-5
J gene: TRBJ2-7
clone size: .

CDR3 protein: CASSRLVGVYEQYF
CDR3 DNA: TGTGCCAGCAGCCGACTAGTGGGAGTCTACGAGCAGTACTTC
D gene: .
V gene: TRBV5-5
J gene: TRBJ2-7
clone size: .

CDR3 protein: CASSSQATEAFF
CDR3 DNA: TGTGCCAGCAGCTCGCAGGCCACTGAAGCTTTCTTT
D gene: .
V gene: TRBV7-6
J gene: TRBJ1-1
clone size: few

CDR3 protein: CAWSATSNQPQHF
CDR3 DNA: TGTGCCTGGAGCGCGACATCGAATCAGCCCCAGCATTTT
D gene: .
V gene: TRBV30
J gene: TRBJ1-5
clone size: few

CDR3 protein: CASSEAVAGEGDTQYF
CDR3 DNA: TGCGCCAGCAGTGAGGCAGTAGCGGGAGAAGGGGATACGCAGTATTTT
D gene: TRBD2
V gene: TRBV10-1
J gene: TRBJ2-3
clone size: .

CDR3 protein: CASSLAPWSVTEAFF
CDR3 DNA: TGTGCCAGCAGCTTAGCCCCTTGGAGTGTCACTGAAGCTTTCTTT
D gene: .
V gene: TRBV7-2
J gene: TRBJ1-1
clone size: few

CDR3 protein: CASSLAGTGGGGYTF
CDR3 DNA: TGTGCCAGCAGCCTCGCCGGGACAGGGGGCGGTGGCTACACCTTC
D gene: TRBD1
V gene: TRBV27
J gene: TRBJ1-2
clone size: .

CDR3 protein: CASSVDSSYEQYF
CDR3 DNA: TGTGCCAGCAGTGTCGATAGCTCCTACGAGCAGTACTTC
D gene: .
V gene: TRBV6-1
J gene: TRBJ2-7
clone size: .

CDR3 protein: CASSLTRTAEYEQYF
CDR3 DNA: TGTGCCAGCAGCTTAACACGGACAGCCGAATACGAGCAGTACTTC
D gene: .
V gene: TRBV7-8
J gene: TRBJ2-7
clone size: .

CDR3 protein: CASSWDRGYEQYF
CDR3 DNA: TGTGCCAGCAGCTGGGACAGGGGCTACGAGCAGTACTTC
D gene: TRBD1
V gene: TRBV7-9
J gene: TRBJ2-7
clone size: .

CDR3 protein: CASSLGLAGAYEQYF
CDR3 DNA: TGTGCCAGCAGCTTAGGGTTAGCGGGTGCCTACGAGCAGTACTTC
D gene: TRBD2
V gene: TRBV13
J gene: TRBJ2-7
clone size: .

CDR3 protein: CASSLMADNIPGELFF
CDR3 DNA: TGTGCCAGCAGTTTAATGGCAGATAATATTCCCGGGGAGCTGTTTTTT
D gene: .
V gene: TRBV27
J gene: TRBJ2-2
clone size: .

CDR3 protein: CASSWTSGSNEQFF
CDR3 DNA: TGTGCCAGCAGCTGGACTAGCGGGAGCAATGAGCAGTTCTTC
D gene: TRBD2
V gene: TRBV7-6
J gene: TRBJ2-1
clone size: .

CDR3 protein: CASSVSRQFQETQYF
CDR3 DNA: TGTGCCAGCAGCGTGTCGAGGCAGTTCCAAGAGACCCAGTACTTC
D gene: .
V gene: TRBV6-5
J gene: TRBJ2-5
clone size: .

CDR3 protein: CASSLKGRLAGGPPGELFF
CDR3 DNA: TGTGCCAGCAGCTTAAAAGGTCGCCTAGCGGGAGGGCCCCCCGGGGAGCTGTTTTTT
D gene: TRBD2
V gene: TRBV7-9
J gene: TRBJ2-2
clone size: .

CDR3 protein: CASSQDPMNTEAFF
CDR3 DNA: TGCGCCAGCAGCCAAGATCCTATGAACACTGAAGCTTTCTTT
D gene: .
V gene: TRBV4-3
J gene: TRBJ1-1
clone size: .

CDR3 protein: CASSLPLTGYNEQFF
CDR3 DNA: TGTGCCAGCAGTTTACCCCTGACAGGTTACAATGAGCAGTTCTTC
D gene: .
V gene: TRBV28
J gene: TRBJ2-1
clone size: few

CDR3 protein: CASSPAGHGNTIYF
CDR3 DNA: TGTGCCAGCAGTCCGGCAGGCCACGGAAACACCATATATTTT
D gene: .
V gene: TRBV27
J gene: TRBJ1-3
clone size: .

CDR3 protein: CASSYGREDTEAFF
CDR3 DNA: TGTGCCAGCAGTTATGGGCGGGAAGACACTGAAGCTTTCTTT
D gene: .
V gene: TRBV6-6
J gene: TRBJ1-1
clone size: .

CDR3 protein: CASSLEGTVSGNTIYF
CDR3 DNA: TGTGCCAGCAGCTTAGAGGGGACAGTCTCTGGAAACACCATATATTTT
D gene: TRBD1
V gene: TRBV7-6
J gene: TRBJ1-3
clone size: few

CDR3 protein: CASSSQTRTGELFF
CDR3 DNA: TGTGCCAGCAGCTCCCAGACTCGAACCGGGGAGCTGTTTTTT
D gene: .
V gene: TRBV11-2
J gene: TRBJ2-2
clone size: .

CDR3 protein: CATSRDQGLTYEQYF
CDR3 DNA: TGTGCCACCAGCAGAGATCAGGGACTAACCTACGAGCAGTACTTC
D gene: TRBD2
V gene: TRBV15
J gene: TRBJ2-7
clone size: once

CDR3 protein: CASVSGSEADTQYF
CDR3 DNA: TGCGCCAGCGTTAGCGGGAGTGAAGCAGATACGCAGTATTTT
D gene: TRBD2
V gene: TRBV10-2
J gene: TRBJ2-3
clone size: .

CDR3 protein: CASSSLAFWKDNEQFF
CDR3 DNA: TGTGCCAGCAGTAGCCTAGCGTTCTGGAAAGACAATGAGCAGTTCTTC
D gene: .
V gene: TRBV27
J gene: TRBJ2-1
clone size: .

CDR3 protein: CASSLALSTGYNEQFF
CDR3 DNA: TGTGCCAGCAGCTTAGCTCTCTCCACAGGGTACAATGAGCAGTTCTTC
D gene: .
V gene: TRBV7-8
J gene: TRBJ2-1
clone size: .